This T cell receptor beta chain was sequenced for a study of cytomegalovirus exposure and HLA in healthy donors. In the study overall: Earlier, 150 million to 200 million T cells were analyzed, and 90 million to 120 million unique TCR beta sequences were found among them. General study results and limits: TCR beta sequences reportedly predicted the HLA-A and HLA-B alleles of most subjects accurately. In terms of immune exposure information, only CMV serostatus was available. Presence/absence analyses took donor sequencing depth as roughly uniform.

As to this clone: What it binds is unknown.

Germline V gene sequence: CDR1 MNHEY, CDR2 SMNVEV (reference sequence). The CDR3 extends over 17 amino acids. Germline trimming cut 0 bases from V and 4 bases from J; bases unmatched to any gene: 6. PCR primers comprised 60 Vbeta and 13 Jbeta primers. TCRdb keeps only in-frame clones here, not all; method: immunoSEQ multiplex PCR. The data hold roughly 200,000 clones, with approximately 80% observed a single time. The chain combines TRBV27 with TRBJ2-2; TRBD1 aligns across 9 bases. Sequencing was performed on PBMCs. The receptor was derived from a woman between 18 and 29 years old in good health and CMV-seronegative. CDR3 coding DNA: TGTGCCAGCAGTTTATCAGTAGGGACAGGGCGCACCGGGGAGCTGTTTTTT. This codes for CASSLSVGTGRTGELFF.